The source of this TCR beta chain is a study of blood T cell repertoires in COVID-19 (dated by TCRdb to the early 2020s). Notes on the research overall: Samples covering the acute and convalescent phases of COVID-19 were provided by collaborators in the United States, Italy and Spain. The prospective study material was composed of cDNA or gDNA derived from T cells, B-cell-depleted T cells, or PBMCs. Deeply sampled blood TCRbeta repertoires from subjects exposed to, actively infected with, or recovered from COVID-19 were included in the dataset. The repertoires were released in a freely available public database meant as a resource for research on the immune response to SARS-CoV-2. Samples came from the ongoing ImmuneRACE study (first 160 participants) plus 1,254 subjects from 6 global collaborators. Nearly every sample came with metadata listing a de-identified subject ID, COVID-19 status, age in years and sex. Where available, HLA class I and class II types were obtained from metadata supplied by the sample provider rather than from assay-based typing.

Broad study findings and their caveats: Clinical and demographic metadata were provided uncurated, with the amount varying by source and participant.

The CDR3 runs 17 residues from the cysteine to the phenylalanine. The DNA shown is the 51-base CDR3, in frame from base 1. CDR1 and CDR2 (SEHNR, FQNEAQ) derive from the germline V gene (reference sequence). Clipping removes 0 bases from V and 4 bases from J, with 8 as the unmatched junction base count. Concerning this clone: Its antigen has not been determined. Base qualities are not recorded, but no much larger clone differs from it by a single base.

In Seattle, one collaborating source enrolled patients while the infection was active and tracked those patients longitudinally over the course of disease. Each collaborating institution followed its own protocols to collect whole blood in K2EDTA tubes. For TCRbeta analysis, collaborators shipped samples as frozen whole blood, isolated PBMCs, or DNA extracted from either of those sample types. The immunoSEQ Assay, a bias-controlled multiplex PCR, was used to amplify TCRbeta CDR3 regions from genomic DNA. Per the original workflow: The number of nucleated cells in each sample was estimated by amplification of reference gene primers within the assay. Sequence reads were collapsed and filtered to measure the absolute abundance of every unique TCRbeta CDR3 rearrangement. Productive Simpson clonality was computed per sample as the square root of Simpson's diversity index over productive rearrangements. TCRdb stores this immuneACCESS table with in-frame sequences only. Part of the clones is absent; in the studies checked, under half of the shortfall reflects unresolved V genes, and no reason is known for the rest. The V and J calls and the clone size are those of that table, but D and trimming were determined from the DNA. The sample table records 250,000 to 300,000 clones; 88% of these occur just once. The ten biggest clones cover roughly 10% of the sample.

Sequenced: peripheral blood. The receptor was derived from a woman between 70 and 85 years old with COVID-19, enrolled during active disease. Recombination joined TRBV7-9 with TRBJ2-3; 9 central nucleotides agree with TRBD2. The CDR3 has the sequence CASSLALTSGRPDTQYF. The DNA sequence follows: TGTGCCAGCAGCTTAGCACTGACTAGCGGTCGCCCAGATACGCAGTATTTT. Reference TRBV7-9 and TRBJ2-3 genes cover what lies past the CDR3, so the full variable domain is DTGVSQNPRHKITKRGQNVTFRCDPISEHNRLYWYRQTLGQGPEFLTYFQNEAQLEKSRLLSDRFSAERPKGSFSTLEIQRTEQGDSAMYLCASSLALTSGRPDTQYFGPGTRLTVL.